This T cell receptor (beta chain) was recorded in a study of beta chain features in type 1 diabetes. About the research overall: Age, gender and cell yields were alike across patients and healthy donors. Study observations and caveats: Junctions at VDJ sites from type 1 diabetes patients had fewer insertions and more deletions.

Note on this clone: Its target is not known.

Sorted CD4+ subsets: naive, central memory, regulatory, stem cell-like memory (CD45RO/CCR7/CD25/CD127/CD95/CD27 panel). This CDR3 is built from 13 residues. Trimming removed 3 bases at V and 1 base at J, with 9 bases between. CDR1 and CDR2 from the germline V gene are SQVTM and ANQGSEA. Isolated RNA was reverse transcribed in full, so expressed TCRB transcripts were sequenced. Approximately 3.7 million reads per sample on average were obtained from naive, central memory and regulatory T cell samples. The assay was immunoSEQ multiplex PCR, and TCRdb's table has in-frame clones only and misses some. The sample contains about 180,000 clones, about 13% of which appear only once.

The chain has TRBV29-1 and TRBJ2-5; weak D call: TRBD1 (5 bases). Sample: central memory CD4+ T cells from blood. This clonotype originated in a woman between 18 and 30 years old in good health. In DNA form, the CDR3 reads TGCAGCGTTGAGGGGCAGTTCCAAGAGACCCAGTACTTC. Amino acids: CSVEGQFQETQYF.